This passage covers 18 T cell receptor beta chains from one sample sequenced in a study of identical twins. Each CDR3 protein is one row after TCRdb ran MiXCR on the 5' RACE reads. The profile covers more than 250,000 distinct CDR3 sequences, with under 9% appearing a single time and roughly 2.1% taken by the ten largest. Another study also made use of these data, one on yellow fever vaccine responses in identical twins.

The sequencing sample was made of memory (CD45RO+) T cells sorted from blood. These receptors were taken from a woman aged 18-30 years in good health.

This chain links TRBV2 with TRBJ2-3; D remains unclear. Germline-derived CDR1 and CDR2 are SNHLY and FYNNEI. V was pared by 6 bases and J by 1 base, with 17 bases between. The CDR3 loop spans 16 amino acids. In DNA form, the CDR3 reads TGTGCCAGCAGCCCTCGGGTAGCCGCCCGCACAGATACGCAGTATTTT. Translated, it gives CASSPRVAARTDTQYF.

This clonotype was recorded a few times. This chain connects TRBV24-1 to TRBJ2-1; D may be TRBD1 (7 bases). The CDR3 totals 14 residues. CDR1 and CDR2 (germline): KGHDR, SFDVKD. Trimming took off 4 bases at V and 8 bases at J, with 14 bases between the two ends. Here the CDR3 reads CATSEYRGGHEQFF. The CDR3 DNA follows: TGTGCCACCAGTGAATACAGGGGAGGCCATGAGCAGTTCTTC.

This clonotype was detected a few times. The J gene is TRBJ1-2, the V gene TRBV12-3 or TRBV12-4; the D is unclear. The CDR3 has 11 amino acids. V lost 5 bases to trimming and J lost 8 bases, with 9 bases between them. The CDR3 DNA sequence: TGTGCCAGCAGTCAACAGAGAGGCTACACCTTC. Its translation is CASSQQRGYTF.

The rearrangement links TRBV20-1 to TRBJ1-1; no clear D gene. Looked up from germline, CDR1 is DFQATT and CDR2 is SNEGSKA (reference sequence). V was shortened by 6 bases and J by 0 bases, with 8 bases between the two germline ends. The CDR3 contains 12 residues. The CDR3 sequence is CSASAMNTEAFF. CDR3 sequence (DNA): TGCAGTGCCTCTGCGATGAACACTGAAGCTTTCTTT.

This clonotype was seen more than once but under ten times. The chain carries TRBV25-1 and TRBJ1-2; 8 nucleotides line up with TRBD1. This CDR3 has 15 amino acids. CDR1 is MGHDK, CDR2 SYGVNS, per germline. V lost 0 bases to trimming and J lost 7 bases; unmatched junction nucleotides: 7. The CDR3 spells CASSEYWAGGPGYTF. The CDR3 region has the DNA TGTGCCAGCAGTGAATATTGGGCAGGGGGCCCTGGCTACACCTTC.

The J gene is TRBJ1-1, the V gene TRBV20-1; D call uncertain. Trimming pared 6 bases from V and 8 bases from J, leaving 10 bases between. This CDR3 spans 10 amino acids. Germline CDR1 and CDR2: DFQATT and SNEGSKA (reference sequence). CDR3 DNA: TGCAGTGCACGTCGGGCGGAAGCTTTCTTT. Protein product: CSARRAEAFF.

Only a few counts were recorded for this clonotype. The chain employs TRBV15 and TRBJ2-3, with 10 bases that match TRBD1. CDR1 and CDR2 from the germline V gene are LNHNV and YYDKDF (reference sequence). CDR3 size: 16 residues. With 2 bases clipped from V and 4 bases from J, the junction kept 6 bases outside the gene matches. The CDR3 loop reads CATSRTLGQGADTQYF. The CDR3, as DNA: TGTGCCACCAGCAGAACACTCGGACAGGGGGCAGATACGCAGTATTTT. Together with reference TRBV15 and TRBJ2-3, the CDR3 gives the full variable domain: DAMVIQNPRYQVTQFGKPVTLSCSQTLNHNVMYWYQQKSSQAPKLLFHYYDKDFNNEADTPDNFQSRRPNTSFCFLDIRSPGLGDTAMYLCATSRTLGQGADTQYFGPGTRLTVL.

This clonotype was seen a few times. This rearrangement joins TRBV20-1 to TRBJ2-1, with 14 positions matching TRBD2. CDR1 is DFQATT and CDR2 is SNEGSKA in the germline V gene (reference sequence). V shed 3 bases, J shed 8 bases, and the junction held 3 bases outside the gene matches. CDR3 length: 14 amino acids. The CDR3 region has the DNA TGCAGTGCTAGCGGGACTAGCGGGAGCTATGAGCAGTTCTTC. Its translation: CSASGTSGSYEQFF.

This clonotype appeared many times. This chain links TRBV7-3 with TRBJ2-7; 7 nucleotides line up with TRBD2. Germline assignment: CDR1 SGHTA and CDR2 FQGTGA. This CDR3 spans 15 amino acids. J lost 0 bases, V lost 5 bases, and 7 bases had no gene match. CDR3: CASSPTSSNSYEQYF. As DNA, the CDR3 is TGTGCCAGCAGCCCGACTAGCAGCAACTCCTACGAGCAGTACTTC.

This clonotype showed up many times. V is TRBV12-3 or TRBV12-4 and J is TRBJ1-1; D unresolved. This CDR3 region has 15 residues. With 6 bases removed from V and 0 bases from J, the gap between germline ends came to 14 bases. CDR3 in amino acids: CASSLLSVMNTEAFF. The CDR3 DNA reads TGTGCCAGCAGCTTGCTAAGTGTCATGAACACTGAAGCTTTCTTT.

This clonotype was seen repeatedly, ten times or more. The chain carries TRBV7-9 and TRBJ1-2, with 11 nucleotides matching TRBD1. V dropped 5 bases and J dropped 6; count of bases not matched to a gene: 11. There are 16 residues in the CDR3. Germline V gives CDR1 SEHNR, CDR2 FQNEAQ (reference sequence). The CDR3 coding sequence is TGTGCCAGCAGCCCTCGTCGGACAGGGGGCGCAAATGGCTACACCTTC. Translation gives CASSPRRTGGANGYTF.

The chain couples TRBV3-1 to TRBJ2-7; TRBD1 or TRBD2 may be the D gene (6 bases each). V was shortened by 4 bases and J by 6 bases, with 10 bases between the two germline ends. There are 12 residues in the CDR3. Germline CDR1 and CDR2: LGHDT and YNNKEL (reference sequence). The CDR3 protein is CASSLGGGEQYV. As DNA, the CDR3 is TGTGCCAGCAGCCTAGGGGGAGGCGAGCAGTACGTC.

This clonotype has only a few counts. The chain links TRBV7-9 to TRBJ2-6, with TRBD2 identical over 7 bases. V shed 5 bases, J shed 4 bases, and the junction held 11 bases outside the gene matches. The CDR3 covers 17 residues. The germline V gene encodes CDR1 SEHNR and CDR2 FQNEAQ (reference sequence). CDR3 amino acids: CASSRHGRSYGANVLTF. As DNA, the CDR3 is TGTGCCAGCAGCAGACACGGGAGGTCGTACGGGGCCAACGTCCTGACTTTC.

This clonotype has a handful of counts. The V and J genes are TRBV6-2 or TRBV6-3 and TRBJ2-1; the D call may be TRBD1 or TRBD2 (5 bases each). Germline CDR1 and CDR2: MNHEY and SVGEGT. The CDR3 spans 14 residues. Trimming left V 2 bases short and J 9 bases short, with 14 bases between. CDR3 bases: TGTGCCAGCAGTTACAAACTAGGGGTGGTTGAGCAGTTCTTC. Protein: CASSYKLGVVEQFF.

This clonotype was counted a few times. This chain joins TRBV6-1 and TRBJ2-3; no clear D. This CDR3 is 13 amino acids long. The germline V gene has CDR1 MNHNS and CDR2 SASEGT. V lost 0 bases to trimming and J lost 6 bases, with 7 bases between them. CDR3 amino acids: CASSEAPLDTQYF. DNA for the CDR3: TGTGCCAGCAGTGAAGCCCCTCTGGATACGCAGTATTTT.

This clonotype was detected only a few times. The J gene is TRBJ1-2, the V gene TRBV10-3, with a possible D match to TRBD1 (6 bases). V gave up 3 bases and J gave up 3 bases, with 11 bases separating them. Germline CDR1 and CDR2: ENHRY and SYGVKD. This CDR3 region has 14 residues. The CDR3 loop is CAISDQGLDYGYTF. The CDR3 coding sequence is TGTGCCATCAGTGACCAGGGGCTGGACTATGGCTACACCTTC.

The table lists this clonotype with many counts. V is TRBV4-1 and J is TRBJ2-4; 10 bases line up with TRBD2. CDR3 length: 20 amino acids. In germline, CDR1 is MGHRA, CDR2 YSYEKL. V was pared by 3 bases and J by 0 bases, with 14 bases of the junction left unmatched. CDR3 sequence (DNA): TGCGCCAGCAGCCAGCTTACCGGGACTAGCGCAATTCTAGCCAAAAACATTCAGTACTTC. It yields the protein CASSQLTGTSAILAKNIQYF.

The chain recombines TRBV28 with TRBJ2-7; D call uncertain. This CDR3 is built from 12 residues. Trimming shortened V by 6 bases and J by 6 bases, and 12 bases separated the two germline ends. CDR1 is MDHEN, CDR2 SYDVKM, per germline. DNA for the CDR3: TGTGCCAGCAGCCAGGTAGAAGGCGAGCAGTACTTC. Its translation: CASSQVEGEQYF.